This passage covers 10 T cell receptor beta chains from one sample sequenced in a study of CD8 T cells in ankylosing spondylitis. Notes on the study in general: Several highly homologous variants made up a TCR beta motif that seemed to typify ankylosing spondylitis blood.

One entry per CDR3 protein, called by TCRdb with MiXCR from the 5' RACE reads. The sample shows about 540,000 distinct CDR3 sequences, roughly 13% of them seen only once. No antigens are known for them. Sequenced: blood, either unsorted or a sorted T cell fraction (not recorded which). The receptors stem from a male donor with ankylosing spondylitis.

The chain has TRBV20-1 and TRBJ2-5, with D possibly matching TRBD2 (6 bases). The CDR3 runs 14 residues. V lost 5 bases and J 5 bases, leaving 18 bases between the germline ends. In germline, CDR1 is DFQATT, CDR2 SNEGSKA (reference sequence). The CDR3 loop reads CSASGVGVGETQYF. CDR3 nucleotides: TGCAGTGCTTCGGGGGTAGGGGTGGGGGAGACCCAGTACTTC.

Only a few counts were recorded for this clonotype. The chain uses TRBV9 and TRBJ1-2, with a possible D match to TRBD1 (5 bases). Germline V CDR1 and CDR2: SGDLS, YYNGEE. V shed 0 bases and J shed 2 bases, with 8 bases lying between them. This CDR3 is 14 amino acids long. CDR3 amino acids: CASSVEAGNYGYTF. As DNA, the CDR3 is TGTGCCAGCAGCGTAGAGGCAGGGAACTATGGCTACACCTTC.

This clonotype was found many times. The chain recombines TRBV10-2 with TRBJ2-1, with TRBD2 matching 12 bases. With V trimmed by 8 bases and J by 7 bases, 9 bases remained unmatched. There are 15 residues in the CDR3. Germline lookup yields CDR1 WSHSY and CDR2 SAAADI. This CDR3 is CASLRLAGDGNEQFF. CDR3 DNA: TGCGCCAGCTTACGACTAGCGGGAGACGGTAATGAGCAGTTCTTC.

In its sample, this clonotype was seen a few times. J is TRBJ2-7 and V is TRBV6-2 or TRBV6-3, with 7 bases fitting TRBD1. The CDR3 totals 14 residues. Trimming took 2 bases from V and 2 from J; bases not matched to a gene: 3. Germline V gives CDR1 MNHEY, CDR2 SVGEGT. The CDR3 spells CASSYPTGTYEQYF. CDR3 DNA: TGTGCCAGCAGTTACCCGACAGGGACCTACGAGCAGTACTTC.

The CDR3 here is CSARWWAGQNSPLHF. CDR3 bases: TGCAGTGCTAGGTGGTGGGCCGGGCAAAATTCACCCCTCCACTTT. V usage is TRBV20-1 and J usage is TRBJ1-6; D not certain. CDR1 and CDR2 (germline): DFQATT, SNEGSKA (reference sequence). V was clipped by 3 bases and J by 7 bases, with 16 bases between them. CDR3 length equals 15 residues.

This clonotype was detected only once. The CDR3 sequence: CSVDSGTSYEQYF. The CDR3 DNA is TGCAGCGTTGATTCCGGGACCTCCTACGAGCAGTACTTC. The V call is TRBV29-1, the J call TRBJ2-7; either TRBD1 or TRBD2 may supply D (5 bases each). The V end lost 3 bases, the J end lost 0 bases, and 9 bases lay between the germline ends. In germline, CDR1 is SQVTM, CDR2 ANQGSEA. This CDR3 is built from 13 residues.

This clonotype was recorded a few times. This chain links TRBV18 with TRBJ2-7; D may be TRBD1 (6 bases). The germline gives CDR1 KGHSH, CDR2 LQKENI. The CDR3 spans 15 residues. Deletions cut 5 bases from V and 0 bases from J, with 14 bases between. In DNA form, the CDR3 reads TGTGCCAGCTCAACTACCCGACAGGCCTCCTACGAGCAGTACTTC. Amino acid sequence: CASSTTRQASYEQYF.

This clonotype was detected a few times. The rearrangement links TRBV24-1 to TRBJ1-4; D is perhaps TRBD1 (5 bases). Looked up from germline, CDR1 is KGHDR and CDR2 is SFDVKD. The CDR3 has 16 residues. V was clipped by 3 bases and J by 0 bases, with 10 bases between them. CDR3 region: CATSDRDGATNEKLFF. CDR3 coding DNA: TGTGCCACCAGTGATCGGGACGGAGCAACTAATGAAAAACTGTTTTTT.

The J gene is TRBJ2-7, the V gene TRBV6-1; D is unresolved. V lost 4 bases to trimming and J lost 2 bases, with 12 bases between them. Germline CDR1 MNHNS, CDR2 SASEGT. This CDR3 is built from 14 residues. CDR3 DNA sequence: TGTGCCAGCAGTGTGTCCAAATCCCCCTACGAGCAGTACGTC. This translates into CASSVSKSPYEQYV.

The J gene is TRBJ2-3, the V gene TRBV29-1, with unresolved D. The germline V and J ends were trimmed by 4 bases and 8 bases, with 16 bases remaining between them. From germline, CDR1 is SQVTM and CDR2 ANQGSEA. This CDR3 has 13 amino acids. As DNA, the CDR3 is TGCAGCGTTGCCCCTTTAGGGTCGGGTACGCAGTATTTT. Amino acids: CSVAPLGSGTQYF.